This record looks at one TCR beta chain sequence and its context. Reverse transcription of all isolated RNA meant that expressed TCRB transcripts were sequenced. Profiled with immunoSEQ multiplex PCR; TCRdb holds only in-frame clones, not every one. The sample lists almost 250,000 clones; about 14% were seen once. Stem cell-like memory, regulatory, central memory and naive CD4+ cells were sorted via CD45RO/CCR7/CD25/CD127/CD95/CD27. This sample was taken from a study of beta chain features in type 1 diabetes. Germline V gene data show CDR1 as LGHNA and CDR2 as YSLEER. With 0 bases clipped from V and 3 bases from J, the junction kept 9 bases outside the gene matches. This CDR3 spans 17 amino acids.

This receptor was taken from a woman in her thirties or forties in good health. V and J are TRBV4-3 and TRBJ2-3; 7 nucleotides agree with TRBD1. What was sequenced was naive CD4+ T cells from blood. CDR3 DNA: TGCGCCAGCAGCCAAGAACGGGACAGCGAGATAACAGATACGCAGTATTTT. Amino acid sequence: CASSQERDSEITDTQYF.